Listed below are T cell receptor beta chains from one sample, sequenced in a study of human T cells and chemical hapten exposure. TCRdb reprocessed the RACE reads with MiXCR, giving one entry per CDR3 protein. The data hold 270,000 or so distinct CDR3 sequences, with over 7.5% observed a single time. Sequences were derived from whole blood, sampled in connection with sensitization to the hapten diphenylcyclopropenone (DPC). The receptors were gathered from a young man with alopecia areata. Some clones in this sample may be carry-over from other donors' samples. CDR3s include the opening cysteine and the closing phenylalanine or tryptophan. The D gene is left open where the match is weak. Rows may omit the clone size; those that give it use once, few, many or a size class.

D gene: TRBD1
J gene: TRBJ2-3
clone size: few
V gene: TRBV11-3
CDR3 DNA: TGTGCCAGCAGCTTAGGAACCGGGACAGGCACAGATACGCAGTATTTT
CDR3 protein: CASSLGTGTGTDTQYF

D gene: .
J gene: TRBJ1-6
clone size: few
V gene: TRBV5-1
CDR3 DNA: TGCGCCAGCAGCTTGGAGACCGCAAGCTCCTATAATTCACCCCTCCACTTT
CDR3 protein: CASSLETASSYNSPLHF

D gene: .
J gene: TRBJ1-4
clone size: .
V gene: TRBV27
CDR3 DNA: TGTGCCAGCAGTTTAAGTGGAACGCGGGGTGAAAAACTGTTTTTT
CDR3 protein: CASSLSGTRGEKLFF

D gene: .
J gene: TRBJ2-2
clone size: few
V gene: TRBV24-1
CDR3 DNA: TGTGCCACCAGTGGTCGGGGAAGGATGACCGGGGAGCTGTTTTTT
CDR3 protein: CATSGRGRMTGELFF

D gene: TRBD2
J gene: TRBJ2-3
clone size: few
V gene: TRBV9
CDR3 DNA: TGTGCCAGCAGCGTAGGCGGGGGGGATGTAGATACGCAGTATTTT
CDR3 protein: CASSVGGGDVDTQYF

D gene: .
J gene: TRBJ2-3
clone size: few
V gene: TRBV7-8
CDR3 DNA: TGTGCCAGCAGTCCCCGTGTCGCAGATACGCAGTATTTT
CDR3 protein: CASSPRVADTQYF

D gene: .
J gene: TRBJ2-7
clone size: .
V gene: TRBV4-1
CDR3 DNA: TGCGCCAGCAGCCAAGTCTGGTCTCGAGCCTACGAGCAGTACTTC
CDR3 protein: CASSQVWSRAYEQYF

D gene: TRBD1
J gene: TRBJ1-5
clone size: .
V gene: TRBV7-9
CDR3 DNA: TGTGCCAGCAGCTTATCGACAGGGGATCAGCCCCAGCATTTT
CDR3 protein: CASSLSTGDQPQHF

D gene: .
J gene: TRBJ1-4
clone size: many
V gene: TRBV29-1
CDR3 DNA: TGCAGCGTTCAGACGTCGGGAAAACTGTTTTTT
CDR3 protein: CSVQTSGKLFF

D gene: .
J gene: TRBJ2-5
clone size: few
V gene: TRBV7-6
CDR3 DNA: TGTGCCAGCAGCTTAGTAACAGGTCCTCAAGAGACCCAGTACTTC
CDR3 protein: CASSLVTGPQETQYF

D gene: TRBD1
J gene: TRBJ2-4
clone size: few
V gene: TRBV2
CDR3 DNA: TGTGCCAGCAGTAAACAGGGGGCAGGGAACATTCAGTACTTC
CDR3 protein: CASSKQGAGNIQYF

D gene: .
J gene: TRBJ2-2
clone size: many
V gene: TRBV7-3
CDR3 DNA: TGTGCCAGCCGAGACGGGGGGCGCACCGGGGAGCTGTTTTTT
CDR3 protein: CASRDGGRTGELFF

D gene: TRBD1
J gene: TRBJ1-4
clone size: .
V gene: TRBV9
CDR3 DNA: TGTGCCAGCAGCACAGGGGTTGGGGGTGAAAAACTGTTTTTT
CDR3 protein: CASSTGVGGEKLFF

D gene: .
J gene: TRBJ1-4
clone size: .
V gene: TRBV7-9
CDR3 DNA: TGTGCCAGCAGCTTAGGGGGCCCCGCAACTAATGAAAAACTGTTTTTT
CDR3 protein: CASSLGGPATNEKLFF

D gene: .
J gene: TRBJ1-1
clone size: few
V gene: TRBV9
CDR3 DNA: TGTGCCAGCAGCACACACACCCGAGTGGGGACGGTAGGACCTGAAGCTTTCTTT
CDR3 protein: CASSTHTRVGTVGPEAFF

D gene: TRBD2
J gene: TRBJ2-1
clone size: few
V gene: TRBV7-2
CDR3 DNA: TGTGCCAGCAGCTTCAGCGGGGGGGCAGTCAATGAGCAGTTCTTC
CDR3 protein: CASSFSGGAVNEQFF

D gene: .
J gene: TRBJ2-2
clone size: few
V gene: TRBV7-2
CDR3 DNA: TGTGCCAGCAGCTTAGTTGGGTTGGGGAGCAGGGACACCGGGGAGCTGTTTTTT
CDR3 protein: CASSLVGLGSRDTGELFF

D gene: TRBD2
J gene: TRBJ2-2
clone size: many
V gene: TRBV10-3
CDR3 DNA: TGTGCCATCACGGCTAGCGGGGGAGTCGGGGAGCTGTTTTTT
CDR3 protein: CAITASGGVGELFF

D gene: .
J gene: TRBJ1-5
clone size: few
V gene: TRBV27
CDR3 DNA: TGTGCCAGCAGTTCAGGCCGGTCACCCCAGCATTTT
CDR3 protein: CASSSGRSPQHF

D gene: .
J gene: TRBJ2-2
clone size: .
V gene: TRBV6-5
CDR3 DNA: TGTGCCAGCAGTTACTCGATGTATAGTATTGCCGGGGAGCTGTTTTTT
CDR3 protein: CASSYSMYSIAGELFF

D gene: .
J gene: TRBJ1-5
clone size: many
V gene: TRBV4-1
CDR3 DNA: TGCGCCAGCAGCCAAGCCCCAGGGAGCAATCAGCCCCAGCATTTT
CDR3 protein: CASSQAPGSNQPQHF

D gene: .
J gene: TRBJ2-2
clone size: few
V gene: TRBV7-2
CDR3 DNA: TGTGCCAGCAGCCTCGACCCTTCCTGGACCGGGGAGCTGTTTTTT
CDR3 protein: CASSLDPSWTGELFF

D gene: .
J gene: TRBJ2-3
clone size: few
V gene: TRBV5-6
CDR3 DNA: TGTGCCAGCAGCTCCCCACTAGGGGCAGATACGCAGTATTTT
CDR3 protein: CASSSPLGADTQYF

D gene: TRBD2
J gene: TRBJ2-1
clone size: many
V gene: TRBV4-3
CDR3 DNA: TGCGCCAGCAGCCAAGATAAGGCTAGCGGGGGTGGGTACAATGAGCAGTTCTTC
CDR3 protein: CASSQDKASGGGYNEQFF

D gene: .
J gene: TRBJ2-5
clone size: .
V gene: TRBV5-8
CDR3 DNA: TGTGCCAGCAGCTTATTAAGGGCCCAGTACTTC
CDR3 protein: CASSLLRAQYF

D gene: TRBD1
J gene: TRBJ1-6
clone size: many
V gene: TRBV7-2
CDR3 DNA: TGTGCCAGCAGCTCCGGGACAGTCACCTATAATTCACCCCTCCACTTT
CDR3 protein: CASSSGTVTYNSPLHF

D gene: TRBD1
J gene: TRBJ2-5
clone size: .
V gene: TRBV9
CDR3 DNA: TGTGCCAGCAGCGTAAGACAGGGCGTTGGAGAGACCCAGTACTTC
CDR3 protein: CASSVRQGVGETQYF

D gene: .
J gene: TRBJ1-1
clone size: many
V gene: TRBV11-1
CDR3 DNA: TGTGCCAGCAGCCCTACGGACGGCACTGAAGCTTTCTTT
CDR3 protein: CASSPTDGTEAFF

D gene: .
J gene: TRBJ2-1
clone size: .
V gene: TRBV5-1
CDR3 DNA: TGCGCCAGCAGGCGCACAGGCCACGGGGGCAATGAGCAGTTCTTC
CDR3 protein: CASRRTGHGGNEQFF

D gene: .
J gene: TRBJ1-5
clone size: many
V gene: TRBV5-1
CDR3 DNA: TGCGCCAGCCGTGAAGGTTCAGAGGGATTTAATCAGCCCCAGCATTTT
CDR3 protein: CASREGSEGFNQPQHF

D gene: TRBD1
J gene: TRBJ2-5
clone size: few
V gene: TRBV2
CDR3 DNA: TGTGCCAGCACCCCGGACAGGGCTGTGGAAGAGACCCAGTACTTC
CDR3 protein: CASTPDRAVEETQYF

D gene: .
J gene: TRBJ1-2
clone size: many
V gene: TRBV5-1
CDR3 DNA: TGCGCCAGCAGCGAGAATATACAGGGTGGCTATGGCTACACCTTC
CDR3 protein: CASSENIQGGYGYTF

D gene: .
J gene: TRBJ2-2
clone size: few
V gene: TRBV5-1
CDR3 DNA: TGCGCCAGCAGCTTGGGTAGAACGAACACCGGGGAGCTGTTTTTT
CDR3 protein: CASSLGRTNTGELFF

D gene: .
J gene: TRBJ2-5
clone size: many
V gene: TRBV5-5
CDR3 DNA: TGTGCCAGCAGCGTAACAGGTCCTCAAGAGACCCAGTACTTC
CDR3 protein: CASSVTGPQETQYF

D gene: TRBD1
J gene: TRBJ2-4
clone size: few
V gene: TRBV7-6
CDR3 DNA: TGTGCCAGCAGCTTAGCGACAGGGGTTGGCATTCAGTACTTC
CDR3 protein: CASSLATGVGIQYF

D gene: .
J gene: TRBJ1-4
clone size: few
V gene: TRBV5-5
CDR3 DNA: TGTGCCAGCAGCTTGGAGGGCGAGGCTAATGAAAAACTGTTTTTT
CDR3 protein: CASSLEGEANEKLFF

D gene: .
J gene: TRBJ2-2
clone size: few
V gene: TRBV4-1
CDR3 DNA: TGCGCCAGCAGCCAAAAGTTAGCCTCGAACACCGGGGAGCTGTTTTTT
CDR3 protein: CASSQKLASNTGELFF

D gene: TRBD2
J gene: TRBJ2-5
clone size: .
V gene: TRBV28
CDR3 DNA: TGTGCCAGCAGTTTAGTGCTAGCGGGGAAAGAAGAGACCCAGTACTTC
CDR3 protein: CASSLVLAGKEETQYF

D gene: .
J gene: TRBJ2-1
clone size: few
V gene: TRBV7-2
CDR3 DNA: TGTGCCAGCAGCTTACAGAACAGGGGAGGTGAGCAGTTCTTC
CDR3 protein: CASSLQNRGGEQFF

D gene: .
J gene: TRBJ1-1
clone size: few
V gene: TRBV5-1
CDR3 DNA: TGCGCCAGCAGCTCATTTCTGGGGGGCCTGAACACTGAAGCTTTCTTT
CDR3 protein: CASSSFLGGLNTEAFF

D gene: .
J gene: TRBJ1-1
clone size: many
V gene: TRBV29-1
CDR3 DNA: TGCAGCGCACAAACAGCCCCGAACACTGAAGCTTTCTTT
CDR3 protein: CSAQTAPNTEAFF

D gene: TRBD2
J gene: TRBJ2-1
clone size: .
V gene: TRBV10-3
CDR3 DNA: TGTGCCATCAGTGAGCCGATGGGCGGGGGGGCCAGTGGTGAGCAGTTCTTC
CDR3 protein: CAISEPMGGGASGEQFF

D gene: TRBD2
J gene: TRBJ2-3
clone size: .
V gene: TRBV20-1
CDR3 DNA: TGCAGTGCTGGGGGACTAGCGGGACCCACAGATACGCAGTATTTT
CDR3 protein: CSAGGLAGPTDTQYF

D gene: .
J gene: TRBJ1-5
clone size: .
V gene: TRBV2
CDR3 DNA: TGTGCCAGCAGTGAAGCGATACGGGGGAATCAGCCCCAGCATTTT
CDR3 protein: CASSEAIRGNQPQHF

D gene: .
J gene: TRBJ2-4
clone size: many
V gene: TRBV5-1
CDR3 DNA: TGCGCCAGCGGCTTGCCCGGGGTAAACATTCAGTACTTC
CDR3 protein: CASGLPGVNIQYF

D gene: TRBD1
J gene: TRBJ2-7
clone size: many
V gene: TRBV12-3/TRBV12-4
CDR3 DNA: TGTGCCAGCAGTTTAAGGGACAGGGGGCCGTACGAGCAGTACTTC
CDR3 protein: CASSLRDRGPYEQYF

D gene: .
J gene: TRBJ1-5
clone size: .
V gene: TRBV12-3/TRBV12-4
CDR3 DNA: TGTGCCAGCAGTTTCGGCGCCAGGCATCAGCCCCAGCATTTT
CDR3 protein: CASSFGARHQPQHF

D gene: .
J gene: TRBJ1-4
clone size: .
V gene: TRBV7-9
CDR3 DNA: TGTGCCAGCAGCTCACGACAGACAACTAATGAAAAACTGTTTTTT
CDR3 protein: CASSSRQTTNEKLFF

D gene: TRBD1
J gene: TRBJ1-5
clone size: few
V gene: TRBV7-2
CDR3 DNA: TGTGCCAGCAGCCTTGGACAGGGGCGATATAGCAATCAGCCCCAGCATTTT
CDR3 protein: CASSLGQGRYSNQPQHF

D gene: .
J gene: TRBJ2-7
clone size: .
V gene: TRBV4-3
CDR3 DNA: TGCGCCAGCAGCCAAGACGGTCGGGGAAGCTCCTACGAGCAGTACTTC
CDR3 protein: CASSQDGRGSSYEQYF

D gene: .
J gene: TRBJ1-4
clone size: few
V gene: TRBV20-1
CDR3 DNA: TGCAGTGCTGCCGCCGGCGCAACTAATGAAAAACTGTTTTTT
CDR3 protein: CSAAAGATNEKLFF

D gene: TRBD1
J gene: TRBJ2-5
clone size: many
V gene: TRBV29-1
CDR3 DNA: TGCAGCGTTTTTCCAGGGGGGACCCAGTACTTC
CDR3 protein: CSVFPGGTQYF

D gene: .
J gene: TRBJ2-5
clone size: .
V gene: TRBV24-1
CDR3 DNA: TGTGCCACCAGTGATTTGAAGACCCAGTACTTC
CDR3 protein: CATSDLKTQYF